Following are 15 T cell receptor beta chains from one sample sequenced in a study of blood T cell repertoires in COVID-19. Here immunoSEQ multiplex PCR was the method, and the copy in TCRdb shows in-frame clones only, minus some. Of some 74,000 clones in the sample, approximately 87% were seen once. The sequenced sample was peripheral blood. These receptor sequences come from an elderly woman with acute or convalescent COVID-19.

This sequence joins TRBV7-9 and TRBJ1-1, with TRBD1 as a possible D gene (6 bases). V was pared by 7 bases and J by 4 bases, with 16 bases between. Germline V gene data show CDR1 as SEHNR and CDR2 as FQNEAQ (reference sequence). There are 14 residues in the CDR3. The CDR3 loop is CASNPWGGSTEAFF. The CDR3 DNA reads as TGTGCCAGCAACCCTTGGGGGGGCTCCACTGAAGCTTTCTTT.

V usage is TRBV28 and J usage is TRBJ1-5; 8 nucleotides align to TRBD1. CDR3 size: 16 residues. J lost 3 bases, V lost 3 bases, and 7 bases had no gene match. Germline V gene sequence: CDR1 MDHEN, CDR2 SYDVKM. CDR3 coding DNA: TGTGCCAGCAGTTTGCCTGGACAGGGACCCAATCAGCCCCAGCATTTT. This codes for CASSLPGQGPNQPQHF.

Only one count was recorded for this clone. This CDR3 reads CASSVDSDRSEKLFF. The CDR3 DNA reads as TGTGCCAGCAGCGTGGACTCGGACAGGTCTGAAAAACTGTTTTTT. This rearrangement joins TRBV9 to TRBJ1-4; TRBD1 agrees at 7 bases. The CDR3 totals 15 residues. V trimming: 2 bases; J trimming: 7 bases; junction bases outside the gene matches: 8. Germline assignment: CDR1 SGDLS and CDR2 YYNGEE.

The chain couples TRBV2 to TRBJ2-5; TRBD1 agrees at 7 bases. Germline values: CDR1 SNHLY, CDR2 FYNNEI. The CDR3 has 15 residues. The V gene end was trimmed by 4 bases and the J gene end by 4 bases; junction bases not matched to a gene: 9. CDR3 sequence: CASSVRQGGGETQYF. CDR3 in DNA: TGTGCCAGCAGTGTAAGACAGGGTGGTGGAGAGACCCAGTACTTC.

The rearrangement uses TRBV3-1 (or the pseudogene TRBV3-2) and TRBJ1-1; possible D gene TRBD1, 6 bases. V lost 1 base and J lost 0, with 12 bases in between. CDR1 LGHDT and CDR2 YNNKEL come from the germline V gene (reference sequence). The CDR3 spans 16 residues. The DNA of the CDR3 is TGTGCCAGCAGCCAAGGTTCTCCAGGGGTGAACACTGAAGCTTTCTTT. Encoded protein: CASSQGSPGVNTEAFF.

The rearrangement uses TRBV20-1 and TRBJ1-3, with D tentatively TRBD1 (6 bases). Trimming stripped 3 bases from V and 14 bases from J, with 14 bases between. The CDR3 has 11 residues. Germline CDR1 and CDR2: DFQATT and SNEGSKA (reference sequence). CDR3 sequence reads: CSARGAGALYF. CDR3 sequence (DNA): TGCAGTGCTAGGGGGGCAGGAGCCTTATATTTT.

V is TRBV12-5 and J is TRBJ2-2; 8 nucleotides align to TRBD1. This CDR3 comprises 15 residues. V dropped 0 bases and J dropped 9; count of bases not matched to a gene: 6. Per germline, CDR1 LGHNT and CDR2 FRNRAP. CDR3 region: CASGLVNRGDRELFF. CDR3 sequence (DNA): TGTGCTAGTGGTTTGGTAAACAGGGGGGACCGGGAGCTGTTTTTT.

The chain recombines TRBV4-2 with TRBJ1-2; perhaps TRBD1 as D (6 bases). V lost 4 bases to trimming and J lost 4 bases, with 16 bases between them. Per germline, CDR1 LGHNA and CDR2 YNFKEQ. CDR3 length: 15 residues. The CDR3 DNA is TGTGCCAGCAGCCCTCGGTCTGGGGGCGTCTATGGCTACACCTTC. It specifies CASSPRSGGVYGYTF.

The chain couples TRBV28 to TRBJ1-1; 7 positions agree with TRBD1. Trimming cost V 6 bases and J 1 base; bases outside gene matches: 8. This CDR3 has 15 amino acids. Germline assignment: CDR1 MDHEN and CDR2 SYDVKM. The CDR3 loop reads CASRLPGQRNTEAFF. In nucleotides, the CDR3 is TGTGCCAGCAGACTGCCGGGACAGAGGAACACTGAAGCTTTCTTT.

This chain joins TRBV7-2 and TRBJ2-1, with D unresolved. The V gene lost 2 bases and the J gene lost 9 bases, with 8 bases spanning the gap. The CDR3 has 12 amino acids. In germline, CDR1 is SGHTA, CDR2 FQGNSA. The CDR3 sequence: CASSLSSSEQFF. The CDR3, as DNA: TGTGCCAGCAGCTTATCCTCCAGTGAGCAGTTCTTC.

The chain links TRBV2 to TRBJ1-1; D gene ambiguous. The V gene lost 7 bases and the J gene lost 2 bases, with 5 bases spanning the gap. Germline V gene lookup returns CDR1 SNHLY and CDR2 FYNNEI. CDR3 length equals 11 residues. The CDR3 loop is CASMRNTEAFF. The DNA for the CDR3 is TGTGCCAGCATGAGAAACACTGAAGCTTTCTTT. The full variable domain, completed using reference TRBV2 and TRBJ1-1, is EPEVTQTPSHQVTQMGQEVILRCVPISNHLYFYWYRQILGQKVEFLVSFYNNEISEKSEIFDDQFSVERPDGSNFTLKIRSTKLEDSAMYFCASMRNTEAFFGQGTRLTVV.

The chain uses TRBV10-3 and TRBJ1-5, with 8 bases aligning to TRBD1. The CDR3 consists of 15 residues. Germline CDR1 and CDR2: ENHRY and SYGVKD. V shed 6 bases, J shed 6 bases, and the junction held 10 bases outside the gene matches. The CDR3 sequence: CAIRNDRGGGQPQHF. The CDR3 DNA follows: TGTGCCATCAGGAACGACAGGGGTGGAGGTCAGCCCCAGCATTTT.

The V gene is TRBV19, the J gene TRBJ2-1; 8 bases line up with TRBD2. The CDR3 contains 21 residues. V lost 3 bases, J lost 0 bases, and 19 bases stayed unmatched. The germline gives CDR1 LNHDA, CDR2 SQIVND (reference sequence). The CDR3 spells CASSIGGVLRGGPSSYNEQFF. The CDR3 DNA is TGTGCCAGTAGTATTGGGGGAGTGTTACGGGGGGGCCCCAGCTCCTACAATGAGCAGTTCTTC.

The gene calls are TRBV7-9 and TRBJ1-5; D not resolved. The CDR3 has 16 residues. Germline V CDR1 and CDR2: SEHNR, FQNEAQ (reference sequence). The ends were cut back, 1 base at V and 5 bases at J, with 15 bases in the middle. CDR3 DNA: TGTGCCAGCAGCTTAGTACGGCGGGGTGCCGATCAGCCCCAGCATTTT. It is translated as CASSLVRRGADQPQHF.

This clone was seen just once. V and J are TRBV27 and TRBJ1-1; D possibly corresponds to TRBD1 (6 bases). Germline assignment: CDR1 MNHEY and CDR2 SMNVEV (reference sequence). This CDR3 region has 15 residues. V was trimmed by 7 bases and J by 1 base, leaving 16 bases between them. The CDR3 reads CASTLTGVGNTEAFF. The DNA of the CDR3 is TGTGCCAGCACTCTGACAGGCGTAGGGAACACTGAAGCTTTCTTT.